Shown below are 19 T cell receptor beta chains from a single sample sequenced in a study of breast tumors, draining lymph nodes, adjacent tissues. Breast cancer patients provided tissue from their axillary draining lymph nodes. TCRdb reanalysed the multiplex PCR reads using MiXCR and keeps one entry per CDR3 protein. Of roughly 100,000 distinct CDR3 sequences detected, under 40% appear once; the ten largest clones hold around 6%. Sequenced material: axillary lymph node tissue. The receptors derive from a female donor with breast cancer. Some clones in this sample may be carry-over from other donors' samples.

V is TRBV2 and J is TRBJ1-2; no definite D call. V lost 5 bases, J lost 3 bases, and 7 bases lay in between. The CDR3 sequence is 12 residues long. Germline CDR1 is SNHLY and CDR2 is FYNNEI. CDR3 region: CASSISDYGYTF. CDR3 coding DNA: TGTGCCAGCAGTATCAGTGACTATGGCTACACCTTC.

This clonotype was seen ten or more times. The chain joins TRBV6-5 to TRBJ2-7; D gene ambiguous. This CDR3 is 12 amino acids long. Trimming cost V 5 bases and J 2 bases, with 7 bases left between them. Germline CDR1 reads MNHEY; CDR2 reads SVGAGI. CDR3 sequence (DNA): TGTGCCAGCAGTCCCCGTACCTACGAGCAGTACTTC. It encodes CASSPRTYEQYF.

The table lists this clonotype with many counts. The V gene is TRBV10-3, the J gene TRBJ1-6; D is uncertain. V lost 6 bases, J lost 7 bases, and 7 bases lay in between. Per the germline V gene, CDR1 is ENHRY and CDR2 is SYGVKD. CDR3 length: 12 amino acids. The CDR3 sequence is CAIREGNSPLHF. Here the CDR3 DNA reads TGTGCCATCAGAGAAGGGAATTCACCCCTCCACTTT.

Ten or more counts support this clonotype. The V gene is TRBV12-3 or TRBV12-4, the J gene TRBJ1-5; D is unresolved. This CDR3 is 14 amino acids long. Trimming left V 3 bases short and J 6 bases short, with 12 bases between. CDR3 residues: CASSLGGLGQPQHF. The CDR3 DNA is TGTGCCAGCAGTTTGGGTGGGTTAGGTCAGCCCCAGCATTTT.

In this sample, this clonotype turned up many times. This chain uses TRBV5-1 with TRBJ1-2, with TRBD1 matching 10 bases. Germline trimming cut 7 bases from V and 7 bases from J; bases unmatched to any gene: 13. CDR1 and CDR2 from the germline V gene are SGHRS and YFSETQ. This CDR3 is 15 amino acids long. This CDR3 is CASSFGTGDWIGYTF. The CDR3, as DNA: TGCGCCAGCTCGTTTGGGACAGGGGACTGGATTGGCTACACCTTC.

This clonotype was picked up many times. The rearrangement joins TRBV11-2 to TRBJ2-5; TRBD1 matches 11 bases. CDR3 length: 15 amino acids. Germline-derived CDR1 and CDR2 are SGHAT and FQNNGV. Germline trimming cut 1 base from V and 7 bases from J; bases unmatched to any gene: 5. The CDR3 DNA reads TGTGCCAGCAGCTTAGTGGGGACAGGGGGGGGGACCCAGTACTTC. Translation gives CASSLVGTGGGTQYF.

In its sample, this clonotype was seen many times. J is TRBJ1-2 and V is TRBV27, with 7 bases lining up with TRBD1. Germline V gene data show CDR1 as MNHEY and CDR2 as SMNVEV (reference sequence). This CDR3 spans 13 amino acids. CDR3 nucleotides: TGTGACATCCACAGGGGACTCGACTATGGCTACACCTTC. Its translation: CDIHRGLDYGYTF.

Many counts were recorded for this clonotype. The V and J genes are TRBV6-5 and TRBJ2-2; no clear D gene. The length of the CDR3 is 19 residues. The V end was cut by 0 bases, the J end by 1 base, with 18 bases between. CDR1 MNHEY and CDR2 SVGAGI come from the germline V gene. The DNA for the CDR3 is TGTGCCAGCAGTTACTCGAAGGGCAGACCTACCCTGAACACCGGGGAGCTGTTTTTT. This sequence encodes CASSYSKGRPTLNTGELFF.

This clonotype was picked up many times. The genes are TRBV29-1 and TRBJ2-5, with D maybe TRBD1 (7 bases). Germline V lookup: CDR1 SQVTM, CDR2 ANQGSEA. With 5 bases removed from V and 5 bases from J, the gap between germline ends came to 12 bases. The CDR3 length is 12 residues. CDR3 in DNA: TGCAGCGTTCGGAGGGGGCCTGAGACCCAGTACTTC. Translated: CSVRRGPETQYF.

In its sample, this clonotype was seen many times. The rearrangement links TRBV7-9 to TRBJ2-7; D assignment may be TRBD1 or TRBD2 (5 bases each). V was trimmed by 1 base and J by 1 base, leaving 11 bases between them. CDR1 is SEHNR and CDR2 is FQNEAQ in the germline V gene (reference sequence). The CDR3 sequence is 15 residues long. CDR3 residues: CASSLGGARSYEQYF. CDR3 DNA: TGTGCCAGCAGCTTAGGAGGGGCACGATCCTACGAGCAGTACTTC. The variable domain in full, with the rest retrieved from reference TRBV7-9 and TRBJ2-7, is DTGVSQNPRHKITKRGQNVTFRCDPISEHNRLYWYRQTLGQGPEFLTYFQNEAQLEKSRLLSDRFSAERPKGSFSTLEIQRTEQGDSAMYLCASSLGGARSYEQYFGPGTRLTVT.

This clonotype was seen at least ten times. V usage is TRBV14 and J usage is TRBJ2-2; D is unclear. The CDR3 spans 13 residues. The V and J ends lost 4 bases and 0 bases respectively, with 3 bases between them. The V gene's germline CDR1 is SGHDN and CDR2 FVKESK. The CDR3 spells CASSLANTGELFF. The CDR3 bases are TGTGCCAGCAGCCTTGCGAACACCGGGGAGCTGTTTTTT.

This clonotype was counted at least ten times. J is TRBJ2-6 and V is TRBV5-1; perhaps TRBD2 as D (5 bases). The CDR3 length is 17 residues. The ends were cut back, 5 bases at V and 3 bases at J, with 18 bases in the middle. The germline CDR1 and CDR2 sequences are SGHRS and YFSETQ. CDR3 region: CASRPSRGLGGANVLTF. The CDR3 DNA is TGCGCCAGCAGGCCGTCTAGAGGGTTAGGTGGGGCCAACGTCCTGACTTTC.

This chain uses TRBV29-1 with TRBJ1-4; 7 bases align to TRBD1. Germline CDR1 reads SQVTM; CDR2 reads ANQGSEA. The V gene end was trimmed by 2 bases and the J gene end by 7 bases; junction bases not matched to a gene: 19. The CDR3 extends over 18 amino acids. CDR3 DNA sequence: TGCAGCGTTGAAACTACAGGGGAGCAACCCAGGGGTGGTGAAAAACTGTTTTTT. Protein product: CSVETTGEQPRGGEKLFF.

On this clonotype itself: A junction boundary mismatches the germline segment, possibly from a read error. The chain links TRBV6-6 to TRBJ2-2; the D gene could be TRBD1 or TRBD2 (5 bases each). CDR1 and CDR2 (germline): MNHNY, SVGAGI (reference sequence). This CDR3 spans 14 amino acids. The CDR3 sequence: CASSYSMGVGELFF. The CDR3 DNA reads as TGCGCCAGCAGTTACTCGATGGGGGTCGGGGAGCTGTTTTTT.

Ten or more counts support this clonotype. This chain joins TRBV5-8 and TRBJ2-5, with unresolved D. The ends were cut back, 2 bases at V and 2 bases at J, with 13 bases in the middle. CDR1 and CDR2 from the germline V gene are SGHTS and YDEGEE. The CDR3 is 15 residues long. The CDR3 region has the DNA TGTGCCAGCAGCTTATCGGCTTCGAGACAAGAGACCCAGTACTTC. Protein sequence: CASSLSASRQETQYF.

Of note for this clonotype: This may be a read error, as it is one base from a much larger clone. V and J are TRBV12-3 or TRBV12-4 and TRBJ2-5; D unresolved. The length of the CDR3 is 13 residues. V lost 3 bases and J lost 4, with 9 bases in between. CDR3 protein: CASSFRKGETQYF. DNA of the CDR3: TGTGCCAGCAGTTTCAGGAAGGGAGAGACCCAGTACTTC.

This clonotype was counted at least ten times. V is TRBV2 and J is TRBJ1-5; 7 nucleotides align to TRBD1. CDR1 and CDR2 (germline): SNHLY, FYNNEI. The J segment lost 1 base and the V segment lost 7 bases, leaving 13 bases of the junction unmatched. CDR3 length: 17 residues. The CDR3 protein is CASMGRRQGSSNQPQHF. The CDR3 DNA sequence: TGTGCCAGCATGGGGAGAAGACAGGGTTCGAGCAATCAGCCCCAGCATTTT.

The V gene is TRBV10-3, the J gene TRBJ2-7; no firm D call. Germline loops: CDR1 ENHRY, CDR2 SYGVKD. The CDR3 extends over 14 amino acids. Trimming cost V 2 bases and J 4 bases, with 12 bases left between them. The CDR3 protein is CAISEVAREYEQYF. CDR3 coding DNA: TGTGCCATCAGTGAGGTTGCCAGAGAATACGAGCAGTACTTC.

This clonotype was counted many times. V and J are TRBV14 and TRBJ2-1; 9 bases are shared with TRBD1. V lost 3 bases to trimming and J lost 8 bases; unmatched junction nucleotides: 11. Germline V gene data show CDR1 as SGHDN and CDR2 as FVKESK. This CDR3 is 16 amino acids long. CDR3 DNA: TGTGCCAGCAGCCATTGGACAGGGGAGGGTAGGGATGAGCAGTTCTTC. Translation gives CASSHWTGEGRDEQFF.